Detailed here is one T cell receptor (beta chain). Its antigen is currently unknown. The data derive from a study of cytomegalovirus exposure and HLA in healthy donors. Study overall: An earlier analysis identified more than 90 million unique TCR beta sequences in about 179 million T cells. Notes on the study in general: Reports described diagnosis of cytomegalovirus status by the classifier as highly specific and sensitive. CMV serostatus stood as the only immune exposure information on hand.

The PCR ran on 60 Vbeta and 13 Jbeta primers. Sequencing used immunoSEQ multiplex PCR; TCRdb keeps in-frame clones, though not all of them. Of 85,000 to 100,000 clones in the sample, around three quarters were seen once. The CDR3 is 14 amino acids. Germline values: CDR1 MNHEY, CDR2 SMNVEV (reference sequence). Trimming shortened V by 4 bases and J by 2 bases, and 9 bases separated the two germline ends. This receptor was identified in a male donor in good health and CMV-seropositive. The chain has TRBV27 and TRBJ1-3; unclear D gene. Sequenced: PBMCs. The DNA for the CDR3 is TGTGCCAGCAGTTCCGGGGTTCCTGGAAACACCATATATTTT. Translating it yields CASSSGVPGNTIYF.